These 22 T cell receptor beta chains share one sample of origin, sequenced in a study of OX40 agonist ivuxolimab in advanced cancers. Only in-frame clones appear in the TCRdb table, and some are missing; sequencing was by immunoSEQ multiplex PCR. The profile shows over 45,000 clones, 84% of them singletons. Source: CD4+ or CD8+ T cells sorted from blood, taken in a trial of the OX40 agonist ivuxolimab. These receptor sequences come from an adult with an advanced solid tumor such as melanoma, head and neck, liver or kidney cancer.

The CDR3, as DNA: TGCGCCAGCAGCTTGGTAGGGGGTCACGCAGATACGCAGTATTTT. Encoded protein: CASSLVGGHADTQYF. The V gene is TRBV5-1, the J gene TRBJ2-3; maybe TRBD1 (6 bases). Germline CDR1 SGHRS, CDR2 YFSETQ. Trimming took 0 bases from V and 4 from J, leaving 12 bases between them. This CDR3 is 15 amino acids long.

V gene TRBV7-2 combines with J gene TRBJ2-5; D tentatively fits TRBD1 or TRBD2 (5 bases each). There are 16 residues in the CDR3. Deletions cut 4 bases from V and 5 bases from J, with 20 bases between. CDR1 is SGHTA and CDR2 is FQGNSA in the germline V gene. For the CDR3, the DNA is TGTGCCAGCAGCTCGCTGTTGACTTGGGGCGGGGAGACCCAGTACTTC. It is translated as CASSSLLTWGGETQYF.

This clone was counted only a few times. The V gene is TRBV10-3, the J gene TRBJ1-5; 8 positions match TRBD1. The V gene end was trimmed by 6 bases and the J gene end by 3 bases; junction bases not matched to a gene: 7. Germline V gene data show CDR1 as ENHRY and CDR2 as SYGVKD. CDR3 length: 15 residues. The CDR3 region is CAIRTDRAPNQPQHF. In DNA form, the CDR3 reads TGTGCCATCAGGACGGACAGGGCCCCCAATCAGCCCCAGCATTTT.

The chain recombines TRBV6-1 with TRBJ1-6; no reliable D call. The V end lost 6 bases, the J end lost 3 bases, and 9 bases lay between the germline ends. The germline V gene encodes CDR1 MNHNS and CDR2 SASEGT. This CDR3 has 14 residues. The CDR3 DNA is TGTGCCAGCAGCGGACGGAGCTATAATTCACCCCTCCACTTT. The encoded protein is CASSGRSYNSPLHF.

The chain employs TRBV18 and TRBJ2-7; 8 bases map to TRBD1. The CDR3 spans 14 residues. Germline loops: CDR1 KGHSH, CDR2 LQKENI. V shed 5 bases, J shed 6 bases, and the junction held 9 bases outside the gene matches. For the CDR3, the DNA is TGTGCCAGCTCAGAAGGACAGGGAGGTGGCGAGCAGTACTTC. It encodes CASSEGQGGGEQYF.

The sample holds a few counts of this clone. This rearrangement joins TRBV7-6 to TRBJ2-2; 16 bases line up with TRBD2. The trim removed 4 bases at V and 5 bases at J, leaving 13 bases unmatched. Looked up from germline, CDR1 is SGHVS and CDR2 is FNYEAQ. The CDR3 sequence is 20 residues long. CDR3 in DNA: TGTGCCAGCAGCTCCCTCGGGACTAGCGGGAGGGCCATCAAGACCGGGGAGCTGTTTTTT. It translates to CASSSLGTSGRAIKTGELFF.

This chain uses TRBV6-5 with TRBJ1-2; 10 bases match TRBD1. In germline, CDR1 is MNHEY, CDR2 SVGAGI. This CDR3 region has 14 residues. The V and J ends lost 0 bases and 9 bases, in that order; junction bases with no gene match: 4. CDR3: CASSYSMTGGSYTF. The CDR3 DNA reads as TGTGCCAGCAGTTACTCGATGACAGGGGGCAGCTACACCTTC.

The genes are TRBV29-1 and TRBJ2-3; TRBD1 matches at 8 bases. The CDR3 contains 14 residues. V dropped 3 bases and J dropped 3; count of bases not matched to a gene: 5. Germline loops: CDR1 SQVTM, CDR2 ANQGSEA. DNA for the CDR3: TGCAGCGTTGATGCGGACAGGGCAACAGATACGCAGTATTTT. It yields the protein CSVDADRATDTQYF.

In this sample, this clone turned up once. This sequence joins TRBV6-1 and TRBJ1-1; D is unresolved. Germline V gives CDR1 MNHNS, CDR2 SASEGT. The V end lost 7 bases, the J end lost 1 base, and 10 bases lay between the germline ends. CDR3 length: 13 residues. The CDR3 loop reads CASNLDRNTEAFF. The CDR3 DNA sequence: TGTGCCAGCAATTTGGACCGGAACACTGAAGCTTTCTTT.

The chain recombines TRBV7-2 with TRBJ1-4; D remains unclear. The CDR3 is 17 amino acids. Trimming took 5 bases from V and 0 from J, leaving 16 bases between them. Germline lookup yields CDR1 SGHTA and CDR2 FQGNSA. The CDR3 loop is CASSPYLRPATNEKLFF. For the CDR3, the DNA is TGTGCCAGCAGCCCTTACCTGCGTCCTGCAACTAATGAAAAACTGTTTTTT. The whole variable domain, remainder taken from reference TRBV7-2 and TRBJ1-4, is GAGVSQSPSNKVTEKGKDVELRCDPISGHTALYWYRQSLGQGLEFLIYFQGNSAPDKSGLPSDRFSAERTGGSVSTLTIQRTQQEDSAVYLCASSPYLRPATNEKLFFGSGTQLSVL.

This CDR3 reads CASSSLRTGGGYTF. Written as DNA, the CDR3 is TGTGCCAGCAGTTCTCTACGGACAGGGGGGGGCTACACCTTC. The J gene is TRBJ1-2, the V gene TRBV27; 10 bases line up with TRBD1. The CDR3 spans 14 residues. Germline CDR1 is MNHEY and CDR2 is SMNVEV (reference sequence). The junction had 7 bases not matched to a gene; V was cut back by 4 bases and J by 8 bases.

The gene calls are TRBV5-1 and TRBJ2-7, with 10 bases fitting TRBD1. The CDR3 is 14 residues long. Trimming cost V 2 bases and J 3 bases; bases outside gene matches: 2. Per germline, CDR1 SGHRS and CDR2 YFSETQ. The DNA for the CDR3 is TGCGCCAGCAGCTTCGGGACAGGGGTCTACGAGCAGTACTTC. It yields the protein CASSFGTGVYEQYF.

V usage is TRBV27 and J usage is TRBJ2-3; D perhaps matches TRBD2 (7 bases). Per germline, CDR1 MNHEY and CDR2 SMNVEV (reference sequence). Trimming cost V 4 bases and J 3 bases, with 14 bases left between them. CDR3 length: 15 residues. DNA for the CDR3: TGTGCCAGCAGTTATGTGGGAGGGGGGACAGATACGCAGTATTTT. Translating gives CASSYVGGGTDTQYF.

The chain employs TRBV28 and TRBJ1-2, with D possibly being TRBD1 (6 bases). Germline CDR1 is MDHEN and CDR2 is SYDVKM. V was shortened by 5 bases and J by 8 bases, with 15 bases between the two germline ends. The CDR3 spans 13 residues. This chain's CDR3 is CASSLQRGKGYTF. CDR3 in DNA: TGTGCCAGCAGTCTACAGAGGGGGAAAGGCTACACCTTC.

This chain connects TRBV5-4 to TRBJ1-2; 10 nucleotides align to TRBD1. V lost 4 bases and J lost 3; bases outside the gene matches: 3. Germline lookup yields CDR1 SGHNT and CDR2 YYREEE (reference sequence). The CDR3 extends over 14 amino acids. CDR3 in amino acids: CASSPGTGDYGYTF. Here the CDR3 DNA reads TGTGCCAGCAGCCCAGGGACAGGGGACTATGGCTACACCTTC.

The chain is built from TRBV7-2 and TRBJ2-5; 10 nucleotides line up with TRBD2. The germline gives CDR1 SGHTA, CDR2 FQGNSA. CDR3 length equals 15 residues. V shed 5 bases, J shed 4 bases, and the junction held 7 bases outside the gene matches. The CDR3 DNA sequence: TGTGCCAGCAGCAGTGGAGCGGGGGGGCGAGAGACCCAGTACTTC. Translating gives CASSSGAGGRETQYF.

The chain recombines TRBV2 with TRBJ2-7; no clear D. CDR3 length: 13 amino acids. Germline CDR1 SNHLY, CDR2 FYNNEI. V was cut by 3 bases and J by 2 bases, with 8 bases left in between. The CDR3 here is CASSEYRTYEQYF. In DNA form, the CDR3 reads TGTGCCAGCAGTGAGTACCGCACCTACGAGCAGTACTTC.

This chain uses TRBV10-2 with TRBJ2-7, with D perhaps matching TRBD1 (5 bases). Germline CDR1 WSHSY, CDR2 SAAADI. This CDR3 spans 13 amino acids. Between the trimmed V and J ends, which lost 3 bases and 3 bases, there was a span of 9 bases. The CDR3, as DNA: TGCGCCAGCAGTGATGACAGATTCTACGAGCAGTACTTC. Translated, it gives CASSDDRFYEQYF.

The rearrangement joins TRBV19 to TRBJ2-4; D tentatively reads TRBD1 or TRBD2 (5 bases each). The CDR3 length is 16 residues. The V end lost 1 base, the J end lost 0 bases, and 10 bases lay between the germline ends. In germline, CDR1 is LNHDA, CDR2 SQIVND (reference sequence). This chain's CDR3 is CASSIGGDRAKNIQYF. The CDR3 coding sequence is TGTGCCAGTAGTATAGGGGGAGACAGAGCCAAAAACATTCAGTACTTC.

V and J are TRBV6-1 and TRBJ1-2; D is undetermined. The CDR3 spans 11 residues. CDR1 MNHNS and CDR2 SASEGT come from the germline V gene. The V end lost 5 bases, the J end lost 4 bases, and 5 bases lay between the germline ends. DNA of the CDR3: TGTGCCAGCAGTTTAGCCTATGGCTACACCTTC. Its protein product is CASSLAYGYTF.

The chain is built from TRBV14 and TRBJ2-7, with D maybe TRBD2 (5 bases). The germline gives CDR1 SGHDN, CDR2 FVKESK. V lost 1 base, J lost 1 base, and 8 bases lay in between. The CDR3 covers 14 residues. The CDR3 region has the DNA TGTGCCAGCAGCCAAGCGGGGAGATCCTACGAGCAGTACTTC. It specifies CASSQAGRSYEQYF.

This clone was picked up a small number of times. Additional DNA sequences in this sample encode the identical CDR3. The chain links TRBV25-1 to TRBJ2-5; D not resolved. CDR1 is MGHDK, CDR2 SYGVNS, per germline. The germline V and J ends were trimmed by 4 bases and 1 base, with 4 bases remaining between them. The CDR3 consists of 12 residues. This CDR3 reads CASSGAQETQYF. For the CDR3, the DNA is TGTGCCAGCAGTGGCGCCCAAGAGACCCAGTACTTC.